The present T cell receptor beta chain was sequenced within a study of T cell responses to AZD1222 COVID-19 vaccine. As regards this clone: Its antigen is not known.

Some clones are missing from TCRdb's copy, which holds only in-frame ones; the method was immunoSEQ multiplex PCR. Of under 140,000 clones in the sample, roughly 87% are singletons; the top ten hold roughly 3.2%. CDR3 length: 17 amino acids. J lost 2 bases, V lost 5 bases, and 10 bases had no gene match. Per the germline V gene, CDR1 is SGHVS and CDR2 is FNYEAQ. Study-wide findings and caveats: Every sample of the repertoires postdated the peak T cell response. Donors were mostly white British, more females; clonal diversity possibly underestimated.

The chain recombines TRBV7-6 with TRBJ2-5; 11 bases line up with TRBD2. The origin of this receptor is an adult in good health. The starting material was peripheral blood, obtained on day 0 of AZD1222 vaccination. The DNA for the CDR3 is TGTGCCAGCAGCCCACTGGGACTAGCGGACGGGCAAGAGACCCAGTACTTC. Translated, it gives CASSPLGLADGQETQYF.